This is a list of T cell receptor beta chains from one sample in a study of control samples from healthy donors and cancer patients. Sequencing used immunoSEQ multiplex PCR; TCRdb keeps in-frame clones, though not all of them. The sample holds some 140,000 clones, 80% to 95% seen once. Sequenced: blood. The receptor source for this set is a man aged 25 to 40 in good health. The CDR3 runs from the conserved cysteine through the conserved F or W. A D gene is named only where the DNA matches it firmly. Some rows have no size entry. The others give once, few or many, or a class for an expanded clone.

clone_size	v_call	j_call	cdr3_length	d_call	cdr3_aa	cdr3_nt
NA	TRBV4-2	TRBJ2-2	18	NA	CASSQESPGALFTGELFF	TGTGCCAGCAGCCAAGAATCGCCAGGGGCTTTATTCACCGGGGAGCTGTTTTTT
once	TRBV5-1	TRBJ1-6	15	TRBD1	CASSPDRPTSSPLHF	TGCGCCAGCAGCCCGGACAGGCCGACAAGTTCACCCCTCCACTTT
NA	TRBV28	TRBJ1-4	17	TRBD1	CASRIRTGLIYNEKLFF	TGTGCCAGCAGAATTCGGACAGGGCTGATCTATAATGAAAAACTGTTTTTT
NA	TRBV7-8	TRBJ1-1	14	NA	CASSLGFSKLVAFF	TGTGCCAGCAGCTTAGGATTCTCAAAACTAGTGGCTTTCTTT
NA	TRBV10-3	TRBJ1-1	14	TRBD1	CATRDRGMNTEAFF	TGTGCCACCCGGGACAGGGGTATGAACACTGAAGCTTTCTTT
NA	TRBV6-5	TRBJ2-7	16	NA	CASSYSLSGDPVEQYF	TGTGCCAGCAGTTATTCGTTGTCAGGGGACCCCGTCGAGCAGTACTTC
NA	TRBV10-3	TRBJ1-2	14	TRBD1	CAISEFSGGEGYTF	TGTGCCATCAGTGAGTTCTCAGGGGGCGAGGGCTACACCTTC
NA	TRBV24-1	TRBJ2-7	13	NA	CAIRLWDSYEQYF	TGTGCCATCCGCCTTTGGGACTCCTACGAGCAGTACTTC
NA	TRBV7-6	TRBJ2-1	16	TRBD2	CASSLGAGGPLDEQFF	TGTGCCAGCAGCTTGGGTGCGGGAGGGCCCTTAGACGAGCAGTTCTTC
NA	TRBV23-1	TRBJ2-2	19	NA	CASSQYQMRRKHDTGELFF	TGCGCCAGCAGTCAATATCAGATGAGGCGGAAACATGACACCGGGGAGCTGTTTTTT
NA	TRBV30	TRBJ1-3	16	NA	CAWSVYPKRAVNTIYF	TGTGCCTGGAGTGTTTATCCCAAACGGGCCGTAAACACCATATATTTT
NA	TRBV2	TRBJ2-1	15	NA	CASMAMAGSYNEQFF	TGTGCCAGCATGGCCATGGCCGGCTCCTACAATGAGCAGTTCTTC
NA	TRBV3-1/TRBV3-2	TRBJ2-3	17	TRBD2	CASSPYVAGVATDTQYF	TGTGCCAGCAGCCCGTATGTAGCGGGAGTAGCCACAGATACGCAGTATTTT
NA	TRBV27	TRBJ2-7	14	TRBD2	CASRGLAGVYEQYF	TGTGCCAGCAGGGGACTAGCGGGAGTTTACGAGCAGTACTTC
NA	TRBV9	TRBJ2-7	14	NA	CASSVELEGYEQYF	TGTGCCAGCAGCGTAGAACTGGAGGGCTACGAGCAGTACTTC
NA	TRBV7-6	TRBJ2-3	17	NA	CASSFITSAGNADTQYF	TGTGCCAGCAGCTTTATTACTTCGGCGGGAAATGCAGATACGCAGTATTTT
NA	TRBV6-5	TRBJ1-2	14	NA	CASSFTGAFGGYTF	TGTGCCAGCAGTTTTACGGGGGCGTTTGGCGGCTACACCTTC
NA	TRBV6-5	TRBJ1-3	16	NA	CASSYSSSGSGNTIYF	TGTGCCAGCAGTTACTCGAGTTCCGGCTCTGGAAACACCATATATTTT
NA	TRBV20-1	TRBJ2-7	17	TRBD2	CSASYLFSGTFRHEQYF	TGCAGTGCTAGTTATTTGTTCAGCGGGACCTTCAGGCACGAGCAGTACTTC
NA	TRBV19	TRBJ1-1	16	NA	CASSPLFGQRNTEAFF	TGTGCCAGTAGCCCACTCTTCGGACAGAGGAACACTGAAGCTTTCTTT
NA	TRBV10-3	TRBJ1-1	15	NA	CAISGRPEMNTEAFF	TGTGCCATCAGTGGGAGACCAGAGATGAACACTGAAGCTTTCTTT
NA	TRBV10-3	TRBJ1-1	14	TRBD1	CAISVGQANTEAFF	TGTGCCATCAGTGTGGGACAGGCGAACACTGAAGCTTTCTTT
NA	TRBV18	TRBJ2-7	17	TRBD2	CASSPPTLRLAGGYQYF	TGTGCCAGCTCACCACCCACACTCCGACTAGCGGGAGGGTATCAGTACTTC
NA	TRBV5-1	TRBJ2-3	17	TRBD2	CASREVLAGVRTDTQYF	TGCGCCAGCAGAGAGGTGTTAGCGGGAGTTCGGACAGATACGCAGTATTTT
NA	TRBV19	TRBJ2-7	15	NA	CASSTGTFGAYEQYF	TGTGCCAGTAGTACGGGAACCTTCGGGGCCTACGAGCAGTACTTC
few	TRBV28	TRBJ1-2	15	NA	CASSRHSPKGYGYTF	TGTGCCAGCAGTCGACATTCCCCTAAGGGCTATGGCTACACCTTC
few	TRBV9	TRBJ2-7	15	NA	CASSVGELVGYEQYF	TGTGCCAGCAGCGTAGGGGAACTAGTTGGCTACGAGCAGTACTTC
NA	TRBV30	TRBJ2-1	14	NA	CAWTKTNPRNEQFF	TGTGCCTGGACAAAGACCAACCCGCGCAATGAGCAGTTCTTC